What follows are 21 T cell receptor beta chains derived from one specimen sequenced in a study of blood T cell repertoires in COVID-19. Measured with immunoSEQ multiplex PCR; TCRdb has only the in-frame clones, and not every one. The sample comprises under 250,000 clones, almost 85% of which are singletons, and more than 4% rests with the top ten. The sequenced sample was peripheral blood. The source is a man in his fifties with acute or convalescent COVID-19.

The chain recombines TRBV11-2 with TRBJ2-7; no clear D. This CDR3 is built from 12 residues. V was pared by 0 bases and J by 7 bases, with 7 bases between. Germline V CDR1 and CDR2: SGHAT, FQNNGV. CDR3 DNA: TGTGCCAGCAGCTTAGATTGGAGAGAGCAGTACTTC. Translation: CASSLDWREQYF.

V and J are TRBV6-5 and TRBJ2-7, with 8 bases identical to TRBD1. The CDR3 has 16 amino acids. CDR1 and CDR2 (germline): MNHEY, SVGAGI. The V and J ends lost 0 bases and 2 bases, in that order; junction bases with no gene match: 6. The CDR3 nucleotides read TGTGCCAGCAGTTACTCGGCGACAGGGGTTGCCTACGAGCAGTACTTC. This sequence encodes CASSYSATGVAYEQYF.

The rearrangement links TRBV6-2 or TRBV6-3 to TRBJ2-3, with 13 bases aligning to TRBD2. The junction had 4 bases not matched to a gene; V was cut back by 2 bases and J by 5 bases. This CDR3 comprises 16 residues. CDR1 and CDR2 from the germline V gene are MNHEY and SVGEGT. The CDR3 nucleotides read TGTGCCAGCAGTTACCCGGGACTAGCGGGAAAAGATACGCAGTATTTT. Protein sequence: CASSYPGLAGKDTQYF.

This clone was counted once. This chain connects TRBV7-9 to TRBJ1-2; TRBD1 matches 8 bases. Germline V CDR1 and CDR2: SEHNR, FQNEAQ (reference sequence). There are 16 residues in the CDR3. J gave up 2 bases and V 4 bases, and 9 bases lay outside the gene matches. The CDR3 is CASSSAGDRSNYGYTF. CDR3 DNA sequence: TGTGCCAGCAGCTCCGCCGGGGACAGGAGCAACTATGGCTACACCTTC.

The V gene is TRBV5-1, the J gene TRBJ2-5; 13 bases match TRBD2. Germline CDR1 SGHRS, CDR2 YFSETQ. V gave up 4 bases and J gave up 4 bases; unmatched junction bases: 7. The CDR3 is 16 residues long. The CDR3, as DNA: TGCGCCAGCAGCCCAACTACTAGCGGGAGGGGAGAGACCCAGTACTTC. Translating gives CASSPTTSGRGETQYF.

V gene TRBV2 combines with J gene TRBJ2-1; no clear D. V dropped 4 bases and J dropped 0 bases, with 10 bases sitting between them. The CDR3 is made up of 15 amino acids. The V gene's germline CDR1 is SNHLY and CDR2 FYNNEI. The DNA for the CDR3 is TGTGCCAGCAGTGGACTTTTGAGCTCCTACAATGAGCAGTTCTTC. It specifies CASSGLLSSYNEQFF.

The V call is TRBV18, the J call TRBJ2-4; 11 nucleotides align to TRBD1. The CDR3 length is 14 residues. The junction had 3 bases not matched to a gene; V was cut back by 3 bases and J by 8 bases. CDR1 and CDR2 from the germline V gene are KGHSH and LQKENI. CDR3 nucleotides: TGTGCCAGCTCACCTGGACAGGGGGCGGACATTCAGTACTTC. Amino acids: CASSPGQGADIQYF.

This chain's CDR3 is CASSVAVSYEQYF. CDR3 bases: TGTGCCAGCAGCGTAGCGGTCTCCTACGAGCAGTACTTC. V and J are TRBV9 and TRBJ2-7, with no clear D. The CDR3 has 13 amino acids. Trimming left V 0 bases short and J 0 bases short, with 4 bases between. The germline CDR1 and CDR2 sequences are SGDLS and YYNGEE.

The genes are TRBV4-1 and TRBJ2-7; D is perhaps TRBD1 (6 bases). Germline V gene sequence: CDR1 MGHRA, CDR2 YSYEKL. V was pared by 3 bases and J by 5 bases, with 8 bases between. CDR3 length: 12 amino acids. The CDR3 loop reads CASSQGAHEQYF. CDR3 in DNA: TGCGCCAGCAGCCAGGGGGCCCACGAGCAGTACTTC.

The sample holds one count of this clone. The chain joins TRBV19 to TRBJ2-5, with 10 bases lining up with TRBD1. The germline CDR1 and CDR2 sequences are LNHDA and SQIVND (reference sequence). This CDR3 is built from 13 residues. J gave up 5 bases and V 7 bases, and 4 bases lay outside the gene matches. CDR3 DNA sequence: TGTGCCAGTAATGACAGGGGGCGGGAGACCCAGTACTTC. Its protein is CASNDRGRETQYF. Filled out from reference TRBV19 and TRBJ2-5, the complete variable domain reads DGGITQSPKYLFRKEGQNVTLSCEQNLNHDAMYWYRQDPGQGLRLIYYSQIVNDFQKGDIAEGYSVSREKKESFPLTVTSAQKNPTAFYLCASNDRGRETQYFGPGTRLLVL.

A word on this clone: Other DNA sequences in this sample translate to the same CDR3. The rearrangement uses TRBV11-2 and TRBJ2-7, with no clear D. The CDR3 totals 13 residues. In germline, CDR1 is SGHAT, CDR2 FQNNGV. With 0 bases removed from V and 3 bases from J, the gap between germline ends came to 6 bases. For the CDR3, the DNA is TGTGCCAGCAGCTTAGATCCTAGCTACGAGCAGTACTTC. Protein product: CASSLDPSYEQYF. Full variable domain (missing parts from reference TRBV11-2 and TRBJ2-7): EAGVAQSPRYKIIEKRQSVAFWCNPISGHATLYWYQQILGQGPKLLIQFQNNGVVDDSQLPKDRFSAERLKGVDSTLKIQPAKLEDSAVYLCASSLDPSYEQYFGPGTRLTVT.

V is TRBV4-1 and J is TRBJ1-2; a weak D match, TRBD1 (6 bases). V lost 4 bases and J 0 bases, leaving 9 bases between the germline ends. CDR1 is MGHRA and CDR2 is YSYEKL in the germline V gene. CDR3 length equals 14 residues. CDR3 sequence: CASSPGDTNYGYTF. The CDR3 DNA reads TGCGCCAGCAGCCCAGGGGACACTAACTATGGCTACACCTTC.

The chain has TRBV27 and TRBJ2-1; D perhaps matches TRBD2 (7 bases). The CDR3 is made up of 13 amino acids. CDR1 and CDR2 from the germline V gene are MNHEY and SMNVEV (reference sequence). V was shortened by 1 base and J by 9 bases, with 10 bases between the two germline ends. The CDR3 protein is CASSLWAGAEQFF. The DNA for the CDR3 is TGTGCCAGCAGTTTATGGGCGGGGGCTGAGCAGTTCTTC.

This clone was observed a few times. V usage is TRBV28 and J usage is TRBJ1-1, with TRBD1 matching 9 bases. V lost 7 bases and J lost 1; bases outside the gene matches: 16. CDR3 length: 18 residues. Germline values: CDR1 MDHEN, CDR2 SYDVKM. As DNA, the CDR3 is TGTGCCAGCACCGAGGTGGGCTTACAGGGGGCCACGAACACTGAAGCTTTCTTT. Protein sequence: CASTEVGLQGATNTEAFF.

The V gene is TRBV18, the J gene TRBJ1-2, with D perhaps matching TRBD1 (5 bases). The germline CDR1 and CDR2 sequences are KGHSH and LQKENI. Trimming took 3 bases from V and 1 from J, leaving 12 bases between them. The CDR3 is 15 residues long. CDR3 residues: CASSPPQALNYGYTF. CDR3 sequence (DNA): TGTGCCAGCTCACCTCCACAGGCGCTTAACTATGGCTACACCTTC.

This chain links TRBV7-9 with TRBJ2-1; 11 bases agree with TRBD2. This CDR3 spans 16 amino acids. Germline CDR1 reads SEHNR; CDR2 reads FQNEAQ (reference sequence). V trimming: 0 bases; J trimming: 5 bases; junction bases outside the gene matches: 3. CDR3 nucleotides: TGTGCCAGCAGCTTAGCGGGGGGACTAGCGGACAATGAGCAGTTCTTC. It is translated as CASSLAGGLADNEQFF.

CDR3 region: CASRRDNYEQYF. Here the CDR3 DNA reads TGTGCCAGCAGGCGCGACAATTACGAGCAGTACTTC. The chain joins TRBV6-5 to TRBJ2-7; D is unclear. Deletions cut 6 bases from V and 4 bases from J, with 10 bases between. Germline values: CDR1 MNHEY, CDR2 SVGAGI. The CDR3 length is 12 residues.

This chain joins TRBV18 and TRBJ1-6, with a tentative D call TRBD1 (5 bases). The CDR3 loop spans 14 amino acids. The ends were cut back, 4 bases at V and 14 bases at J, with 18 bases in the middle. Germline values: CDR1 KGHSH, CDR2 LQKENI. This CDR3 is CASSRDGGTDSLHF. The CDR3 bases are TGTGCCAGCTCACGGGACGGGGGAACTGATTCCCTCCACTTT.

The chain has TRBV30 and TRBJ1-2; tentatively, D is TRBD1 (6 bases). Deletions cut 5 bases from V and 8 bases from J, with 21 bases between. Germline-derived CDR1 and CDR2 are GTSNPN and SVGIG (reference sequence). The CDR3 sequence is 14 residues long. CDR3 sequence: CAWEPPGHILGYTF. CDR3 in DNA: TGTGCCTGGGAACCCCCGGGACATATTCTCGGCTACACCTTC.

The sample holds many counts of this clone. This sequence joins TRBV4-1 and TRBJ2-7; TRBD2 agrees at 8 bases. The CDR3 sequence is 18 residues long. Germline V gene data show CDR1 as MGHRA and CDR2 as YSYEKL. The V and J ends lost 4 bases and 6 bases, in that order; junction bases with no gene match: 20. The CDR3 DNA is TGCGCCAGCAGCCCCGGGAGGGCACCTGGCCGAGGGGATATCGAGCAGTACTTC. It yields the protein CASSPGRAPGRGDIEQYF.

The chain joins TRBV6-1 to TRBJ1-2; no definite D call. V gave up 2 bases and J gave up 7 bases, with 11 bases separating them. Per germline, CDR1 MNHNS and CDR2 SASEGT. The CDR3 spans 13 residues. CDR3 coding DNA: TGTGCCAGCAGTGAATTGACTGCGGCTGGCTACACCTTC. Translated, it gives CASSELTAAGYTF.